These 8 T cell receptor beta chains were sequenced from one sample in a study of metastatic and nonmetastatic thyroid tumors. MiXCR re-clonotyped the PCR reads for TCRdb. The sample contains about 12,000 clones, around 21% of which appear only once. All patients reached thyroid surgery having received no treatment beforehand. Input material: adjacent normal tissue. These receptors were taken from a female donor with papillary thyroid cancer or a benign thyroid nodule (not recorded which). Some clones in this sample may be carry-over from other donors' samples.

This clone was observed at least ten times. V gene TRBV20-1 combines with J gene TRBJ2-2, with 8 bases matching TRBD2. Per germline, CDR1 DFQATT and CDR2 SNEGSKA (reference sequence). With 3 bases clipped from V and 3 bases from J, the junction kept 3 bases outside the gene matches. The CDR3 is made up of 14 amino acids. This chain's CDR3 is CSASGGAHTGELFF. The CDR3 DNA reads as TGCAGTGCTAGCGGGGGGGCCCACACCGGGGAGCTGTTTTTT.

The rearrangement uses TRBV3-1 and TRBJ1-6, with TRBD1 matching 7 bases. The V gene end was trimmed by 0 bases and the J gene end by 7 bases; junction bases not matched to a gene: 12. CDR1 and CDR2 (germline): LGHDT, YNNKEL (reference sequence). This CDR3 region has 18 residues. The DNA for the CDR3 is TGTGCCAGCAGCCAAGATATTCCGGGCAGGGGGAACAATTCACCCCTCCACTTT. As protein: CASSQDIPGRGNNSPLHF.

In this sample, this clone is medium-sized (0.01 to 0.1%). The chain couples TRBV6-1 to TRBJ2-7; D might be TRBD2 (6 bases). CDR1 and CDR2 from the germline V gene are MNHNS and SASEGT. V lost 5 bases, J lost 1 base, and 9 bases lay in between. This CDR3 region has 13 residues. The chain's CDR3 is CASSPRGSYEQYF. The CDR3 nucleotides are TGTGCCAGCAGTCCTCGGGGGTCCTACGAGCAGTACTTC.

In its sample, this clone ranks as medium-sized. This chain links TRBV24-1 with TRBJ1-2; D is perhaps TRBD1 (6 bases). Germline values: CDR1 KGHDR, CDR2 SFDVKD. The CDR3 spans 15 residues. Trimming took off 3 bases at V and 0 bases at J, with 10 bases between the two ends. The CDR3 coding sequence is TGTGCCACCAGTGATGCAGGGGAGTCTAACTATGGCTACACCTTC. Amino acid sequence: CATSDAGESNYGYTF.

V and J are TRBV5-1 and TRBJ2-7; 10 nucleotides align to TRBD1. CDR1 is SGHRS and CDR2 is YFSETQ in the germline V gene. The V and J ends lost 3 bases and 1 base, in that order; junction bases with no gene match: 4. CDR3 size: 15 residues. CDR3 residues: CASSWGDRGSYEQYF. CDR3 DNA sequence: TGCGCCAGCAGCTGGGGGGACAGGGGTTCCTACGAGCAGTACTTC. Filled out from reference TRBV5-1 and TRBJ2-7, the complete variable domain reads KAGVTQTPRYLIKTRGQQVTLSCSPISGHRSVSWYQQTPGQGLQFLFEYFSETQRNKGNFPGRFSGRQFSNSRSEMNVSTLELGDSALYLCASSWGDRGSYEQYFGPGTRLTVT.

This clone is medium-sized (0.01 to 0.1%) by share. The rearrangement uses TRBV6-7 and TRBJ1-6; 7 bases fit TRBD1. TRBV6-7 is assigned to the ORF class and has an uncertain function. The CDR3 is made up of 15 amino acids. Losses at the gene ends were 5 bases for V and 4 bases for J; bases not matched to a gene: 5. In DNA form, the CDR3 reads TGTGCCAGCAGTCCCGACAGGGATTATAATTCACCCCTCCACTTT. As protein: CASSPDRDYNSPLHF.

This clone was counted a few times. Its ends do not fully match the called genes, so a read error is possible. This chain connects TRBV2 to TRBJ2-2; 8 nucleotides align to TRBD2. Germline V gene lookup returns CDR1 SNHLY and CDR2 FYNNEI. The CDR3 spans 15 residues. The DNA of the CDR3 is TGCGCCAGCAGACGGGAGCGGGGGAACGCCGGGGAGCTGTTTTTT. Translated: CASRRERGNAGELFF.

The chain carries TRBV5-1 and TRBJ2-7, with 12 bases lining up with TRBD2. The V and J ends lost 4 bases and 7 bases, in that order; junction bases with no gene match: 9. The germline gives CDR1 SGHRS, CDR2 YFSETQ. The CDR3 spans 15 residues. The CDR3 DNA reads as TGCGCCAGCAGCGCTCTAGCGGGGGGGGACTGGGAGCAGTACTTC. Its protein product is CASSALAGGDWEQYF.